A selection of T cell receptor beta chains follows, all from one sample in a study of post-analysis software for immune sequencing data. MiXCR, applied by TCRdb to the PCR reads, yields one record per CDR3 protein. The profile shows approximately 660,000 distinct CDR3 sequences, roughly three fifths of them singletons. Input material: blood. These receptors were collected from a girl between 2 and 10 years old with multiple sclerosis. CDR3s include the opening cysteine and the closing phenylalanine or tryptophan. A D gene is named only where the DNA matches it firmly. Rows may omit the clone size; those that give it use once, few, many or a size class.

CAWSGNLAGEADTQYF | TGTGCCTGGAGTGGGAATCTAGCGGGAGAGGCCGATACGCAGTATTTT | TRBJ2-3 | TRBD2 | few | TRBV30
CATSRDPAGEQFF | TGTGCCACCAGCAGAGATCCGGCGGGGGAGCAGTTCTTC | TRBJ2-1 | . | . | TRBV15
CATSRAGQRGDEQFF | TGTGCCACCAGCAGAGCGGGACAGCGAGGGGATGAGCAGTTCTTC | TRBJ2-1 | TRBD1 | . | TRBV15
CASSRRTSGGRANTGELFF | TGTGCCAGCAGCCGACGGACTAGCGGGGGAAGGGCGAACACCGGGGAGCTGTTTTTT | TRBJ2-2 | TRBD2 | . | TRBV7-2
CASSYPEGGEQFF | TGTGCCAGCAGTTACCCCGAAGGCGGTGAGCAGTTCTTC | TRBJ2-1 | . | . | TRBV6-6
CASRGTGRPYEQYF | TGTGCCAGCAGGGGGACCGGTCGGCCCTACGAGCAGTACTTC | TRBJ2-7 | . | few | TRBV12-3/TRBV12-4
CASTGQGSGQPRHF | TGTGCCAGCACGGGACAGGGAAGTGGTCAGCCCCGGCATTTT | TRBJ1-5 | TRBD1 | . | TRBV6-6
CASSQPSGSPEQFF | TGTGCCAGCAGCCAACCTAGCGGGAGCCCTGAGCAGTTCTTC | TRBJ2-1 | TRBD2 | . | TRBV3-1
CSAGTSGHEQFF | TGCAGCGCCGGGACTAGCGGACATGAGCAGTTCTTC | TRBJ2-1 | TRBD2 | . | TRBV29-1
CASTTSGSANEQFF | TGCGCCAGCACCACTAGCGGGAGCGCAAATGAGCAGTTCTTC | TRBJ2-1 | TRBD2 | few | TRBV4-1
CASRGSGGAETQYF | TGTGCCAGCAGGGGGAGCGGGGGGGCTGAGACCCAGTACTTC | TRBJ2-5 | TRBD2 | . | TRBV11-2
CASSFSGLGEDTQYF | TGTGCCAGCAGCTTCTCGGGACTAGGCGAAGATACGCAGTATTTT | TRBJ2-3 | TRBD2 | . | TRBV7-2
CAISEVDSTDTQYF | TGTGCCATCAGTGAAGTGGATAGCACAGATACGCAGTATTTT | TRBJ2-3 | . | . | TRBV10-3
CASSIGVNLHKQYF | TGTGCCAGTAGTATCGGGGTCAACCTTCACAAGCAGTACTTC | TRBJ2-7 | . | . | TRBV19
CASSQNHLGGAGGYTF | TGTGCCAGCAGCCAGAACCATCTAGGGGGCGCTGGTGGCTACACCTTC | TRBJ1-2 | TRBD1 | . | TRBV4-2
CSARDTPGQHTQYF | TGCAGTGCTAGAGATACCCCTGGACAACATACGCAGTATTTT | TRBJ2-3 | . | . | TRBV20-1
CASSPGTSGQETQYF | TGTGCCAGCAGCCCCGGGACTAGCGGGCAAGAGACCCAGTACTTC | TRBJ2-5 | TRBD2 | many | TRBV5-1
CASSPRDRLNEKLFF | TGTGCCAGCAGCCCCCGGGACAGACTTAATGAAAAACTGTTTTTT | TRBJ1-4 | TRBD1 | . | TRBV9
CASSSEIGYTF | TGTGCCAGCAGTTCCGAGATCGGCTACACCTTC | TRBJ1-2 | . | . | TRBV28
CSVDTGGGEQYF | TGCAGCGTTGATACAGGGGGTGGGGAGCAGTACTTC | TRBJ2-5 | TRBD1 | . | TRBV29-1
CASSRPNLGAGELFF | TGTGCCAGCAGCCGACCGAATTTGGGGGCCGGGGAGCTGTTTTTT | TRBJ2-2 | . | . | TRBV7-9
CASSFRGRPSYGYTF | TGTGCCAGCAGTTTCCGGGGGCGCCCCTCCTATGGCTACACCTTC | TRBJ1-2 | . | . | TRBV27
CASSYSTGGSEKRFF | TGTGCCAGCAGTTACTCCACAGGGGGCTCTGAAAAACGGTTTTTT | TRBJ1-4 | TRBD1 | . | TRBV6-5
CASSLRTGWRGAGIHNEQFF | TGCGCCAGCAGCTTGCGAACAGGATGGCGGGGGGCAGGTATTCACAATGAGCAGTTCTTC | TRBJ2-1 | TRBD2 | . | TRBV5-1
CASSPPLVGQETQYF | TGTGCCAGCAGCCCCCCCTTGGTGGGACAAGAGACCCAGTACTTC | TRBJ2-5 | . | . | TRBV11-3
CASSPPNLHEQYF | TGCGCCAGCAGCCCCCCCAATCTCCACGAGCAGTACTTC | TRBJ2-7 | . | few | TRBV4-1
CASSLAGTDYGYTF | TGTGCCAGCAGTTTAGCCGGGACAGACTATGGCTACACCTTC | TRBJ1-2 | TRBD1 | many | TRBV12-3/TRBV12-4
CASIEDPTGSEQFF | TGTGCCAGCATCGAAGACCCCACAGGGTCTGAGCAGTTCTTC | TRBJ2-1 | . | . | TRBV6-5
CASSSFGTPDQPQHF | TGTGCCAGCAGTTCATTCGGGACACCCGATCAGCCCCAGCATTTT | TRBJ1-5 | . | . | TRBV6-5
CASREPGQGANYGYTF | TGTGCCAGCAGGGAACCGGGACAGGGGGCGAACTATGGCTACACCTTC | TRBJ1-2 | TRBD1 | . | TRBV2
CASTRAEMAGTQYF | TGTGCCAGCACCCGGGCCGAAATGGCAGGGACCCAGTACTTC | TRBJ2-5 | . | . | TRBV7-9
CASSSNDRVISGANVLTF | TGTGCCAGCAGCTCCAATGACAGGGTTATCTCTGGGGCCAACGTCCTGACTTTC | TRBJ2-6 | TRBD1 | . | TRBV7-9
CASSLPTPTGELFF | TGTGCCAGCAGTTTGCCGACTCCCACCGGGGAGCTGTTTTTT | TRBJ2-2 | . | . | TRBV27
CANSFLPWGVIKTQYF | TGTGCCAACAGTTTTCTCCCATGGGGGGTGATAAAGACCCAGTACTTC | TRBJ2-5 | . | . | TRBV12-3/TRBV12-4
CASSYSFEGGPYEQYF | TGTGCCAGCAGTTACTCGTTCGAGGGAGGGCCCTACGAGCAGTACTTC | TRBJ2-7 | TRBD2 | . | TRBV6-6
CASSQGADYNEQFF | TGCGCCAGCAGCCAAGGGGCGGATTACAATGAGCAGTTCTTC | TRBJ2-1 | . | . | TRBV4-1
CASSEGDRTNSYEQYF | TGCGCCAGCAGTGAAGGCGACAGGACCAACTCCTACGAGCAGTACTTC | TRBJ2-7 | . | few | TRBV10-1
CASSPLGQGYHGYTF | TGTGCCAGCAGTCCCTTGGGACAGGGCTATCATGGCTACACCTTC | TRBJ1-2 | TRBD1 | . | TRBV25-1
CASSTLGEDYGYTF | TGTGCCAGCAGTACCTTGGGGGAGGACTATGGCTACACCTTC | TRBJ1-2 | . | . | TRBV7-9
CASSLWASGVSEQFF | TGTGCCAGCAGCTTGTGGGCTAGCGGGGTCTCTGAGCAGTTCTTC | TRBJ2-1 | TRBD2 | . | TRBV5-6